These 23 T cell receptor beta chains were all obtained from the same sample, sequenced in a study of blood T cell repertoires in COVID-19. Data came from immunoSEQ multiplex PCR; TCRdb stores just in-frame clones and leaves some out. The data contain 150,000 or so clones, around 87% of them singletons. Sequences were obtained from PBMCs or T cells enriched from blood (not recorded which). These receptors all stem from a woman between 40 and 55 years old who had been exposed to COVID-19.

A single count supports this clone. The chain carries TRBV28 and TRBJ2-3; 7 bases are shared with TRBD2. CDR1 is MDHEN and CDR2 is SYDVKM in the germline V gene. The CDR3 covers 16 residues. With 4 bases clipped from V and 2 bases from J, the junction kept 9 bases outside the gene matches. The CDR3 DNA follows: TGTGCCAGCAGTTGGGGGGGTAGCCAGACCACAGATACGCAGTATTTT. It translates to CASSWGGSQTTDTQYF.

The chain joins TRBV19 to TRBJ2-3; no clear D gene. This CDR3 contains 15 residues. Trimming left V 5 bases short and J 0 bases short, with 12 bases between. Germline-derived CDR1 and CDR2 are LNHDA and SQIVND (reference sequence). Here the CDR3 reads CASSATKTSTDTQYF. The DNA of the CDR3 is TGTGCCAGTAGTGCCACTAAAACTAGCACAGATACGCAGTATTTT.

V is TRBV12-3 or TRBV12-4 and J is TRBJ2-1, with D possibly being TRBD1 (5 bases). The CDR3 runs 13 residues. Trimming shortened V by 8 bases and J by 12 bases, and 20 bases separated the two germline ends. The CDR3 loop is CASSLEQVAWQFF. The CDR3 bases are TGTGCCAGCTCCCTAGAACAGGTTGCGTGGCAGTTCTTC.

The chain recombines TRBV19 with TRBJ1-5; D is possibly TRBD1 (6 bases). This CDR3 is built from 13 residues. Per germline, CDR1 LNHDA and CDR2 SQIVND (reference sequence). V lost 5 bases and J 6 bases, leaving 11 bases between the germline ends. The chain's CDR3 is CASSLSGVQPQHF. For the CDR3, the DNA is TGTGCCAGTAGTTTATCAGGGGTTCAGCCCCAGCATTTT.

The V and J genes are TRBV28 and TRBJ1-5; D is uncertain. Trimming removed 6 bases from V and 2 bases from J, with 14 bases in between. The V gene's germline CDR1 is MDHEN and CDR2 SYDVKM. The CDR3 has 15 residues. The CDR3 reads CASSKIAGGNQPQHF. In DNA, the CDR3 is TGTGCCAGCAGCAAGATTGCCGGTGGCAATCAGCCCCAGCATTTT.

This clone was found once. The V and J genes are TRBV10-3 and TRBJ2-1, with 8 bases that match TRBD1. J was trimmed by 8 bases and V by 3 bases; bases with no gene match: 9. CDR3 size: 15 residues. The germline gives CDR1 ENHRY, CDR2 SYGVKD. CDR3 in DNA: TGTGCCATCAGTGATTCAGGGGGCGGTATCCATGAGCAGTTCTTC. Translation gives CAISDSGGGIHEQFF.

In its sample, this clone was seen a few times. This sequence joins TRBV11-2 and TRBJ2-2, with TRBD1 matching over 7 bases. CDR1 is SGHAT, CDR2 FQNNGV, per germline. The CDR3 has 17 residues. V dropped 2 bases and J dropped 3; count of bases not matched to a gene: 9. This CDR3 is CASSLIHQGDYTGELFF. CDR3 nucleotide sequence: TGTGCCAGCAGCTTAATCCACCAGGGGGATTACACCGGGGAGCTGTTTTTT.

The chain joins TRBV6-6 to TRBJ1-2, with TRBD1 matching 7 bases. Trimming cost V 2 bases and J 4 bases; bases outside gene matches: 4. The CDR3 is 14 residues long. Per the germline V gene, CDR1 is MNHNY and CDR2 is SVGAGI (reference sequence). CDR3: CASSYGTASYGYTF. As DNA, the CDR3 is TGTGCCAGCAGTTACGGGACAGCTTCCTATGGCTACACCTTC.

The chain carries TRBV28 and TRBJ1-2, with TRBD1 as a possible D gene (6 bases). CDR3 length equals 15 residues. V was clipped by 5 bases and J by 0 bases, with 13 bases between them. The germline V gene encodes CDR1 MDHEN and CDR2 SYDVKM. The CDR3 DNA is TGTGCCAGCAGTCCAGACAGGTTAGCTAACTATGGCTACACCTTC. Its protein is CASSPDRLANYGYTF.

The gene calls are TRBV11-2 and TRBJ2-2; a weak D match, TRBD1 (5 bases). The CDR3 has 13 residues. The ends were cut back, 9 bases at V and 0 bases at J, with 8 bases in the middle. Germline values: CDR1 SGHAT, CDR2 FQNNGV. The CDR3 region has the DNA TGTGCCAGGACAGATACGAACACCGGGGAGCTGTTTTTT. Translating gives CARTDTNTGELFF.

The V call is TRBV18, the J call TRBJ1-2; D is undetermined. Germline lookup yields CDR1 KGHSH and CDR2 LQKENI. The V gene lost 3 bases and the J gene lost 3 bases, with 14 bases spanning the gap. The CDR3 is 15 amino acids. The CDR3 DNA follows: TGTGCCAGCTCACCCACCGTGGGCACGGACTATGGCTACACCTTC. It yields the protein CASSPTVGTDYGYTF.

The rearrangement links TRBV5-4 to TRBJ2-3, with 8 nucleotides matching TRBD2. Germline V gives CDR1 SGHNT, CDR2 YYREEE (reference sequence). There are 17 residues in the CDR3. V gave up 4 bases and J gave up 2 bases; unmatched junction bases: 12. CDR3 region: CASSLLGGRGVTDTQYF. The CDR3 DNA sequence: TGTGCCAGCAGCCTACTCGGGGGGCGGGGGGTCACAGATACGCAGTATTTT.

The chain recombines TRBV11-2 with TRBJ1-3, with unresolved D. CDR3 length: 11 amino acids. V lost 5 bases and J lost 6, with 5 bases in between. CDR1 is SGHAT, CDR2 FQNNGV, per germline. CDR3 DNA: TGTGCCAGCAGCGCACAAAACACCATATATTTT. Protein: CASSAQNTIYF. Full variable domain (remainder filled in from reference TRBV11-2 and TRBJ1-3): EAGVAQSPRYKIIEKRQSVAFWCNPISGHATLYWYQQILGQGPKLLIQFQNNGVVDDSQLPKDRFSAERLKGVDSTLKIQPAKLEDSAVYLCASSAQNTIYFGEGSWLTVV.

As regards this clone: Sequence at one end of the junction differs from germline and may be a read error. In DNA, the CDR3 is TGTGCCAGCAGCCTAACCCAGGGGGGAGGCGGCTACACCTTC. This encodes CASSLTQGGGGYTF. J is TRBJ1-2 and V is TRBV7-3; 7 bases are shared with TRBD1. CDR1 and CDR2 from the germline V gene are SGHTA and FQGTGA. CDR3 length equals 14 residues.

The V call is TRBV29-1, the J call TRBJ2-7; 7 positions agree with TRBD1. There are 14 residues in the CDR3. V was pared by 7 bases and J by 0 bases, with 9 bases of the junction left unmatched. The germline CDR1 and CDR2 sequences are SQVTM and ANQGSEA. The DNA for the CDR3 is TGCAGCGGACTATCGACAGGGAGCTCCTACGAGCAGTACTTC. Its protein is CSGLSTGSSYEQYF.

CDR3 residues: CASSQDMAQGNEQYF. The CDR3 DNA sequence: TGCGCCAGCAGCCAAGATATGGCACAGGGTAACGAGCAGTACTTC. The gene calls are TRBV4-1 and TRBJ2-7, with a tentative D call TRBD1 (6 bases). Germline CDR1 reads MGHRA; CDR2 reads YSYEKL. V gave up 0 bases and J gave up 5 bases, with 14 bases separating them. The CDR3 has 15 residues.

The chain has TRBV9 and TRBJ1-2; D is unclear. The CDR3 is 12 amino acids. V lost 0 bases, J lost 10 bases, and 10 bases lay in between. Germline V gives CDR1 SGDLS, CDR2 YYNGEE. The CDR3 region is CASSVEGGHYTF. As DNA, the CDR3 is TGTGCCAGCAGCGTAGAAGGAGGGCACTACACCTTC.

The V gene is TRBV9, the J gene TRBJ2-6; D unresolved. V lost 4 bases to trimming and J lost 4 bases, with 9 bases between them. Germline V gene data show CDR1 as SGDLS and CDR2 as YYNGEE. The CDR3 is made up of 14 amino acids. The CDR3, as DNA: TGTGCCAGCAGCCCTAGTGGGGGGGCCAACGTCCTGACTTTC. It translates to CASSPSGGANVLTF.

The rearrangement links TRBV5-5 to TRBJ1-1; D not certain. Germline CDR1 and CDR2: SGHKS and YYEKEE (reference sequence). The CDR3 extends over 13 amino acids. Between the trimmed V and J ends, which lost 4 bases and 1 base, there was a span of 8 bases. The CDR3 spells CASSVRGNTEAFF. Here the CDR3 DNA reads TGTGCCAGCAGCGTTCGGGGGAACACTGAAGCTTTCTTT.

This clone appeared a single time. Other DNA sequences within the sample encode an identical CDR3. The chain has TRBV19 and TRBJ1-1; 8 bases are a match to TRBD1. With 2 bases clipped from V and 4 bases from J, the junction kept 0 bases outside the gene matches. The CDR3 length is 13 residues. Per germline, CDR1 LNHDA and CDR2 SQIVND (reference sequence). CDR3 nucleotide sequence: TGTGCCAGTAGTATAACAGGGGGCACTGAAGCTTTCTTT. The encoded protein is CASSITGGTEAFF.

The CDR3 reads CASSLSTGPGELFF. The DNA of the CDR3 is TGTGCCAGCAGCCTATCAACAGGTCCCGGGGAGCTGTTTTTT. V gene TRBV9 combines with J gene TRBJ2-2; tentatively, D is TRBD1 (5 bases). Germline V gives CDR1 SGDLS, CDR2 YYNGEE. The V gene lost 4 bases and the J gene lost 6 bases, with 13 bases spanning the gap. The CDR3 runs to 14 residues. Full variable domain (missing parts from reference TRBV9 and TRBJ2-2): DSGVTQTPKHLITATGQRVTLRCSPRSGDLSVYWYQQSLDQGLQFLIQYYNGEERAKGNILERFSAQQFPDLHSELNLSSLELGDSALYFCASSLSTGPGELFFGEGSRLTVL.

The chain employs TRBV5-1 and TRBJ2-7; D is possibly TRBD2 (6 bases). The CDR3 has 15 amino acids. V shed 3 bases and J shed 7 bases, with 20 bases lying between them. The V gene's germline CDR1 is SGHRS and CDR2 YFSETQ. The CDR3 loop reads CASSYGSGLGFEQYF. The CDR3 nucleotides are TGCGCCAGCAGCTATGGCAGCGGGTTGGGATTTGAGCAGTACTTC.

Note on this clone: At the DNA level, this CDR3 is encoded by other sequences in the same sample as well. The CDR3 spells CASSVAGNTEAFF. The CDR3 DNA is TGTGCCAGCAGCGTAGCCGGGAACACTGAAGCTTTCTTT. The rearrangement uses TRBV9 and TRBJ1-1, with D hard to call. There are 13 residues in the CDR3. Germline CDR1 reads SGDLS; CDR2 reads YYNGEE. The ends were cut back, 0 bases at V and 1 base at J, with 4 bases in the middle.